Shown below are 6 T cell receptor beta chains from a single sample sequenced in a study of memory CD4+ T cells and cytomegalovirus serostatus. Profiling relied on immunoSEQ multiplex PCR, and the TCRdb table lists in-frame clones only, not all of them. The sample yields around 53,000 clones, about 80% seen once. Single viable CD3+CD4+CD8-CD45RO+ cells were sorted as the memory CD4+ T cells. The specimen sequenced was memory CD4+ T cells from blood. These receptors were collected from an adult in good health and CMV-seropositive.

This chain connects TRBV7-6 to TRBJ2-7, with a weak D call TRBD2 (6 bases). Germline values: CDR1 SGHVS, CDR2 FNYEAQ. V was shortened by 7 bases and J by 4 bases, with 17 bases between the two germline ends. This CDR3 comprises 14 residues. The CDR3 DNA sequence: TGTGCCAGCACCTTTGGGGACTCTTCTTACGAGCAGTACTTC. The encoded protein is CASTFGDSSYEQYF.

This chain joins TRBV18 and TRBJ1-1; the D is unclear. The CDR3 contains 13 residues. V lost 0 bases, J lost 6 bases, and 8 bases lay in between. Per the germline V gene, CDR1 is KGHSH and CDR2 is LQKENI. CDR3 DNA sequence: TGTGCCAGCTCACCACCGGTTGGGGCTGAAGCTTTCTTT. Translated: CASSPPVGAEAFF. The variable domain in full, with the rest retrieved from reference TRBV18 and TRBJ1-1, is NAGVMQNPRHLVRRRGQEARLRCSPMKGHSHVYWYRQLPEEGLKFMVYLQKENIIDESGMPKERFSAEFPKEGPSILRIQQVVRGDSAAYFCASSPPVGAEAFFGQGTRLTVV.

About this clone itself: Relative to the germline gene, one junction end is altered; a read error may explain this. V is TRBV7-7 and J is TRBJ2-1, with D possibly being TRBD2 (5 bases). The CDR3 runs to 14 residues. The germline V gene encodes CDR1 SSHAT and CDR2 FNYEAQ (reference sequence). CDR3 sequence: CASSLSDSRDEQFF. The CDR3, as DNA: TGTGCTAGCAGCTTATCCGACTCGAGGGATGAGCAGTTCTTC.

There are a few counts of this clone. This chain connects TRBV25-1 to TRBJ2-7, with D maybe TRBD1 (6 bases). Trimming cost V 3 bases and J 0 bases, with 15 bases left between them. This CDR3 spans 16 amino acids. The germline gives CDR1 MGHDK, CDR2 SYGVNS. The CDR3: CASSDLGQDSSYEQYF. Here the CDR3 DNA reads TGTGCCAGCAGTGACTTGGGACAAGACAGCTCCTACGAGCAGTACTTC.

This clone was detected a few times. The chain recombines TRBV2 with TRBJ1-6, with D unclear. Germline values: CDR1 SNHLY, CDR2 FYNNEI. V shed 7 bases and J shed 13 bases, with 20 bases lying between them. The CDR3 covers 14 residues. CDR3 in amino acids: CASTKEGIGSPLHF. Written as DNA, the CDR3 is TGTGCCAGCACCAAAGAGGGTATCGGTTCTCCCCTCCACTTT.

This chain joins TRBV11-3 and TRBJ2-3, with D unresolved. CDR1 and CDR2 (germline): SGHNT, YENEEA. Trimming took off 1 base at V and 1 base at J, with 9 bases between the two ends. The CDR3 totals 15 residues. The DNA of the CDR3 is TGTGCCAGCAGCTTAGGTCTCGGTGGCACAGATACGCAGTATTTT. Translating it yields CASSLGLGGTDTQYF.